This TCR beta chain is drawn from a study of T cell repertoires in cytomegalovirus infection. At the level of the study: Indicated by public TCR beta signatures were CMV infection and matching HLA type. Study-wide results and limits: Across the ex vivo response, the dominant clonotypes were HLA-C-restricted CMV-specific TCR beta clonotypes.

This clonotype occurred once. Its antigen is unknown. Just one base apart from a much larger clone, this may be a read error. In TCRdb, the reads were re-called with MiXCR into one record per CDR3 protein. The data show about 130,000 distinct CDR3 sequences, 7% to 9.5% seen once. Germline-derived CDR1 and CDR2 are MNHEY and SVGAGI. Between the trimmed V and J ends, which lost 4 bases and 10 bases, there was a span of 17 bases. The CDR3 runs to 15 residues. The TCR originated in a human donor in good health (CMV status not recorded). Some clones in this sample may be carry-over from other donors' samples. The sequenced material came from PBMCs. V and J are TRBV6-5 and TRBJ1-6, with D possibly being TRBD1 (5 bases). This CDR3 is CASSSSQHGGSPLHF. The CDR3 DNA reads as TGTGCCAGCAGTTCCTCCCAACATGGGGGATCACCCCTCCACTTT.